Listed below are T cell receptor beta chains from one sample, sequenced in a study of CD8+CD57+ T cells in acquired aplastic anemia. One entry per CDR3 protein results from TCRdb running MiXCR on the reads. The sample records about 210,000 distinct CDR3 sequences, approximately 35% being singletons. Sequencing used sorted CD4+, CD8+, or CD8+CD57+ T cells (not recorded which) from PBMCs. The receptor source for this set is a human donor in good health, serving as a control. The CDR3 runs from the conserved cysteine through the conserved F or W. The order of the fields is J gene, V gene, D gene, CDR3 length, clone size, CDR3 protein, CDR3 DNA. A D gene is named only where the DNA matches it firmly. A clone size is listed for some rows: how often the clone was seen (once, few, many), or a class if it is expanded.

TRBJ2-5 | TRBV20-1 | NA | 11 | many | CSARPGETQYF | TGCAGTGCTAGACCGGGGGAGACCCAGTACTTC
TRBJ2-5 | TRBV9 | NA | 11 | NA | CASSPGEPQYF | TGTGCCAGCAGCCCAGGGGAGCCCCAGTACTTC
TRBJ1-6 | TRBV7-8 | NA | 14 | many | CASSLWTENSPLHF | TGTGCCAGCAGCTTATGGACGGAGAATTCACCCCTCCACTTT
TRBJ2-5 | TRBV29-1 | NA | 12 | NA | CSVGSSREAQYF | TGCAGCGTCGGGTCCTCCCGAGAGGCCCAGTACTTC
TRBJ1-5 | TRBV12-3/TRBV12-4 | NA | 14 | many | CASSFGSGNQPQHF | TGTGCCAGCAGTTTCGGGTCGGGAAATCAGCCCCAGCATTTT
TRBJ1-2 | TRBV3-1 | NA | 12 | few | CASSQRRYGYTF | TGTGCCAGCAGCCAACGCCGATATGGCTACACCTTC
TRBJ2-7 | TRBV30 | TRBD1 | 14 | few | CASDWTGDTYEQYF | TGTGCCTCAGACTGGACAGGGGATACCTACGAGCAGTACTTC
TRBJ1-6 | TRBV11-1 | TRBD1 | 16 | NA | CASSLGQGNNNSPLHF | TGTGCCAGCAGCTTGGGACAGGGGAACAATAATTCACCCCTCCACTTT
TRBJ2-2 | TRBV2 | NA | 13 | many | CASSDTLGGELFF | TGTGCCAGCAGTGACACCCTGGGTGGGGAGCTGTTTTTT
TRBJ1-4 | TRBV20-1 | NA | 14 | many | CSARVVGAVEKLFF | TGCAGTGCTAGAGTTGTGGGGGCCGTCGAAAAACTGTTTTTT
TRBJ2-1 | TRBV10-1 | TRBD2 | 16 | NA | CASSESAGGFYNEQFF | TGCGCCAGCAGTGAGTCGGCGGGGGGCTTCTACAATGAGCAGTTCTTC
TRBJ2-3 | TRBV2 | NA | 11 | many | CASSVADTQYF | TGTGCCAGCAGTGTCGCAGATACGCAGTATTTT
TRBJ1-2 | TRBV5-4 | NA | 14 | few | CASSSGGVYYGYTF | TGTGCCAGCAGCTCGGGAGGGGTTTACTATGGCTACACCTTC
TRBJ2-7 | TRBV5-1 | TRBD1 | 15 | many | CASSVVPGQAPEQYF | TGCGCCAGCAGCGTGGTCCCGGGACAGGCCCCCGAGCAGTACTTC
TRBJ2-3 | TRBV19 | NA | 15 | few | CASSDPGPKWDTQYF | TGTGCCAGTAGCGACCCCGGACCGAAATGGGATACGCAGTATTTT
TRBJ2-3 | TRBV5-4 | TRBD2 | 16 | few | CASSSKAGGSTDTQYF | TGTGCCAGCAGCTCGAAGGCGGGAGGGAGCACAGATACGCAGTATTTT
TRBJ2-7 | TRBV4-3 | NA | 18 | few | CASSQDYTVTGSSYEQYF | TGCGCCAGCAGCCAAGATTACACAGTTACAGGGAGCTCCTACGAGCAGTACTTC
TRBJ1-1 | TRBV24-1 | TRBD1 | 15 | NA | CATSELTGRITEAFF | TGTGCCACCAGTGAACTGACAGGGCGAATCACTGAAGCTTTCTTT
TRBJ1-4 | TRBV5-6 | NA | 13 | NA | CASSRQINEKLFF | TGTGCCAGCAGCCGACAGATTAATGAAAAACTGTTTTTT
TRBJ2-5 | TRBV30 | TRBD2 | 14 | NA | CAWAGASGVETQYF | TGTGCCTGGGCCGGGGCTAGCGGGGTTGAGACCCAGTACTTC
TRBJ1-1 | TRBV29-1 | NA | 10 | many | CSVVLGREFF | TGCAGCGTTGTGCTGGGACGGGAGTTCTTT
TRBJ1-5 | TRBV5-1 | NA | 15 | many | CASSVGTSRNQPQHF | TGCGCCAGCAGCGTCGGGACTTCGCGAAATCAGCCCCAGCATTTT
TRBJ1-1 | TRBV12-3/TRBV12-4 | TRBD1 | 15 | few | CASSARRTGRTEAFF | TGTGCCAGCAGTGCGAGACGGACAGGGCGGACTGAAGCTTTCTTT
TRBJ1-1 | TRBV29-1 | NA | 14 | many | CSAKRTDVNTEAFF | TGCAGCGCAAAAAGGACAGATGTGAACACTGAAGCTTTCTTT
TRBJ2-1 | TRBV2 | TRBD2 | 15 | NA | CASSEIAGPYNEQFF | TGTGCCAGCAGTGAAATAGCGGGACCCTACAATGAGCAGTTCTTC
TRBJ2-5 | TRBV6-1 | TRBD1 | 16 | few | CASKVGRQGPRETQYF | TGTGCCAGCAAGGTTGGGAGACAGGGTCCACGGGAGACCCAGTACTTC
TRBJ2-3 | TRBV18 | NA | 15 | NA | CASSSLSASTDTQYF | TGTGCCAGCTCAAGCTTGAGTGCTAGCACAGATACGCAGTATTTT
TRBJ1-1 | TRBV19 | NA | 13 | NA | CASSILVGTEAFF | TGTGCCAGTAGTATTTTGGTCGGCACTGAAGCTTTCTTT
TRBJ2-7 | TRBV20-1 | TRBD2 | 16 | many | CSARPVEREGVNEQYF | TGCAGTGCTAGGCCCGTGGAGCGGGAGGGTGTTAACGAGCAGTACTTC
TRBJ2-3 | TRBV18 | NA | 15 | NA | CASSPPTRGADTQYF | TGTGCCAGCTCACCACCAACTAGAGGGGCAGATACGCAGTATTTT
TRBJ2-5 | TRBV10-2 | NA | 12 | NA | CASRGESETQYF | TGCGCCAGCAGGGGGGAGTCCGAGACCCAGTACTTC
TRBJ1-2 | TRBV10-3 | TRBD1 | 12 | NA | CAIARGLSGNTF | TGTGCCATAGCGAGGGGGCTCTCTGGAAACACCTTC
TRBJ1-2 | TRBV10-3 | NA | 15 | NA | CAISDQDIKMAGYTF | TGTGCCATCAGTGATCAGGACATCAAAATGGCGGGCTACACCTTC
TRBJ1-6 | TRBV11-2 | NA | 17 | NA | CASRPSGGATYNSPLHF | TGTGCCAGCAGGCCCTCGGGGGGTGCTACCTATAATTCACCCCTCCACTTT
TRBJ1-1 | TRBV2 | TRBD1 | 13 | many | CASREVTGVEAFF | TGTGCCAGCAGGGAGGTGACAGGGGTTGAAGCTTTCTTT
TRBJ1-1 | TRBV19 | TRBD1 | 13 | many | CASRRQGNTEAFF | TGTGCCAGTCGGAGACAGGGGAACACTGAAGCTTTCTTT
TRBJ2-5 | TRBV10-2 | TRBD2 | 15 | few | CASSRREGSRETQYF | TGCGCCAGCAGCCGAAGGGAGGGGAGTAGAGAGACCCAGTACTTC
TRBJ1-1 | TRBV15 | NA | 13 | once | CATSKQENTEAFF | TGTGCCACCAGCAAACAAGAAAACACTGAAGCTTTCTTT
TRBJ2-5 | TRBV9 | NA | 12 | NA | CASSVGGETQYF | TGTGCCAGCAGCGTAGGGGGGGAGACCCAGTACTTC
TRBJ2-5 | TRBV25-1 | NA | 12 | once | CASSRTSETQYF | TGTGCCAGCAGCCGAACTTCGGAGACCCAGTACTTC
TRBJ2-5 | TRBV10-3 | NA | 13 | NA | CAISGTGGETQYF | TGTGCCATCAGTGGGACCGGCGGGGAGACCCAGTACTTC
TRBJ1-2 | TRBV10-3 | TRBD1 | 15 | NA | CAISARDRGGYGYTF | TGTGCCATCAGTGCCCGGGACAGGGGGGGCTATGGCTACACCTTC
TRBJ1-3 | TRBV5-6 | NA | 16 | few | CASSLAGALSGNTIYF | TGTGCCAGCAGCTTGGCCGGAGCCCTCTCTGGAAACACCATATATTTT
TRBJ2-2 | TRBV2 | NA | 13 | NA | CASSYQHTGELFF | TGTGCCAGCAGTTATCAGCACACCGGGGAGCTGTTTTTT
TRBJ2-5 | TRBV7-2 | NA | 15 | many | CASSLYPSLQETQYF | TGTGCCAGCAGCTTGTACCCATCCTTGCAAGAGACCCAGTACTTC
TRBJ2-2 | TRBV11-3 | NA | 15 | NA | CASSPYGPSTGELFF | TGTGCCAGCAGCCCGTACGGACCGAGCACCGGGGAGCTGTTTTTT
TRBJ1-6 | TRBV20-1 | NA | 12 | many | CSASGVDSPLHF | TGCAGTGCTAGTGGGGTGGATTCACCCCTCCACTTT
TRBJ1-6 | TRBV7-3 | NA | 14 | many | CASSLDGLNSPLHF | TGTGCCAGCAGCTTGGACGGACTAAATTCACCCCTCCACTTT
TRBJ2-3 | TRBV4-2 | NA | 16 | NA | CASSQGERRNTDTQYF | TGTGCCAGCAGCCAAGGGGAGCGGCGAAACACAGATACGCAGTATTTT
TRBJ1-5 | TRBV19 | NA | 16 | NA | CASSIVGGIQNQPQHF | TGTGCCAGTAGTATAGTCGGGGGTATCCAGAATCAGCCCCAGCATTTT
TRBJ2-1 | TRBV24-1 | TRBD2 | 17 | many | CATSGTSGRAPYNEQFF | TGTGCCACCAGCGGGACTAGCGGGAGGGCTCCTTACAATGAGCAGTTCTTC
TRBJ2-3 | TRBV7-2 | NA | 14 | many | CASSLARSTDTQYF | TGTGCCAGCAGCTTAGCGCGTAGCACAGATACGCAGTATTTT
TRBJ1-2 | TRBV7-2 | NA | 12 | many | CASSYTGNGYTF | TGTGCCAGCAGTTATACAGGGAATGGCTACACCTTC
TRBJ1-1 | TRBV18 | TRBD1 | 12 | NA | CASSPTGNEAFF | TGTGCCAGCTCACCGACAGGGAATGAAGCTTTCTTT
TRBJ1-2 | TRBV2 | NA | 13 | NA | CASSVGGRDGYTF | TGTGCCAGCAGTGTCGGGGGGCGCGATGGCTACACCTTC
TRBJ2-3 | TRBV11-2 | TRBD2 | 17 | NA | CASSFGFRGGGTDTQYF | TGTGCCAGCAGCTTTGGCTTCCGGGGGGGTGGCACAGATACGCAGTATTTT
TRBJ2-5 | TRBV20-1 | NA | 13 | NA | CSARQGRDQPQYF | TGCAGTGCTAGGCAGGGTCGGGATCAGCCCCAGTACTTC
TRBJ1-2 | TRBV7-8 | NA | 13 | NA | CASSDPVPYGYTF | TGTGCCAGCAGTGACCCTGTTCCCTATGGCTACACCTTC
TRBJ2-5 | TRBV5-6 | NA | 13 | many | CASSLIGQETQYF | TGTGCCAGCAGCTTGATAGGTCAAGAGACCCAGTACTTC